The clone carrying this TCR beta chain was observed a few times. Its target is not known. The sample is drawn from a study of CD8 T cells in ankylosing spondylitis. Trimming removed 7 bases from V and 4 bases from J; junction bases left unmatched: 11. Germline assignment: CDR1 SNHLY and CDR2 FYNNEI. This CDR3 is 15 amino acids long. Overall study findings and caveats: Reports of some motif variants in reactive arthritis synovial fluid and blood predate this one. Clones tied to disease were said to be significantly enriched in matched ankylosing spondylitis synovial fluid.

Researchers built TCR beta libraries using quantitative 5'-RACE with molecular barcodes. From the 5' RACE reads, TCRdb called clonotypes with MiXCR, one entry per CDR3 protein. This table holds roughly 180,000 distinct CDR3 sequences, around 13% found once. Source material: blood, either unsorted or a sorted T cell fraction (not recorded which). This chain uses TRBV2 with TRBJ2-3; 7 positions match TRBD1. The clonotype was recovered from a male donor with ankylosing spondylitis or in good health (not recorded which). The CDR3 here is CASMPEGGIADTQYF. For the CDR3, the DNA is TGTGCCAGCATGCCGGAAGGGGGCATCGCAGATACGCAGTATTTT.